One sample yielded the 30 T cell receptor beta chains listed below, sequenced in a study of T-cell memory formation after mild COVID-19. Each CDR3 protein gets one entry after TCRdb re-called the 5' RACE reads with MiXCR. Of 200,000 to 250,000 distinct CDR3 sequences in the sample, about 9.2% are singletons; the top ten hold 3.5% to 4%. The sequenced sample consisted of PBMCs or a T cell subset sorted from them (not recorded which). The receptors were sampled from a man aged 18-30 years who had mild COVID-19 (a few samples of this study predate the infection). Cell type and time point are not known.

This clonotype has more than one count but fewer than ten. The CDR3 loop is CASRPLDGQPQHF. The CDR3 DNA follows: TGTGCCAGCAGACCCCTGGACGGTCAGCCCCAGCATTTT. V gene TRBV12-3 or TRBV12-4 combines with J gene TRBJ1-5; D not resolved. V lost 6 bases and J lost 6, with 12 bases in between. CDR3 length: 13 residues.

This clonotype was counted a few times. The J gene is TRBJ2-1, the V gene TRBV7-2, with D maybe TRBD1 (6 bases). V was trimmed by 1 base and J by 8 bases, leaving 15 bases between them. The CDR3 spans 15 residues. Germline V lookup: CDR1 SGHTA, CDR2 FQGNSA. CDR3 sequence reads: CASSLVGRGGYEQFF. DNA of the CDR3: TGTGCCAGCAGCTTAGTGGGTCGTGGGGGCTATGAGCAGTTCTTC.

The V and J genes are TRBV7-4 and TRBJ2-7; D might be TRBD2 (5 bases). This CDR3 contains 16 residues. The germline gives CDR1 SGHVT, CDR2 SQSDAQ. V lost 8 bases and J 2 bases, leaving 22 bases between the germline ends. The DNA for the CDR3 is TGTGCCAGCCCCACGGAGGAGACTATCTTACCCTACGAGCAGTACTTC. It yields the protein CASPTEETILPYEQYF.

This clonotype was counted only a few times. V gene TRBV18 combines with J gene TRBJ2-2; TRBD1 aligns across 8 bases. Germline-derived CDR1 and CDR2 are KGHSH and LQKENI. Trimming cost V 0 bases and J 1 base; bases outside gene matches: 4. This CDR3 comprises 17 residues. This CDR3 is CASSPPTGTGNTGELFF. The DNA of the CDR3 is TGTGCCAGCTCACCACCGACGGGGACAGGGAACACCGGGGAGCTGTTTTTT. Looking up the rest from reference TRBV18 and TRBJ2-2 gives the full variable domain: NAGVMQNPRHLVRRRGQEARLRCSPMKGHSHVYWYRQLPEEGLKFMVYLQKENIIDESGMPKERFSAEFPKEGPSILRIQQVVRGDSAAYFCASSPPTGTGNTGELFFGEGSRLTVL.

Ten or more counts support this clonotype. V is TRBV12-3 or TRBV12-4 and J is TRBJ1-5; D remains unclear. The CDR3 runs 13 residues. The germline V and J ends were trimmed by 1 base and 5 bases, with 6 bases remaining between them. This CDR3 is CASSLDGDQPQHF. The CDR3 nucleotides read TGTGCCAGCAGTTTAGACGGCGATCAGCCCCAGCATTTT.

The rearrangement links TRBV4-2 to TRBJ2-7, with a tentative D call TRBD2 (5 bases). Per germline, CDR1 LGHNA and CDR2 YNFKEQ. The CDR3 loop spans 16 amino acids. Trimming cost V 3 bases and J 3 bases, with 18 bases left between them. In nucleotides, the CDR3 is TGTGCCAGCAGCCACCCCCCCGGCGGGCAGGACTACGAGCAGTACTTC. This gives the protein CASSHPPGGQDYEQYF.

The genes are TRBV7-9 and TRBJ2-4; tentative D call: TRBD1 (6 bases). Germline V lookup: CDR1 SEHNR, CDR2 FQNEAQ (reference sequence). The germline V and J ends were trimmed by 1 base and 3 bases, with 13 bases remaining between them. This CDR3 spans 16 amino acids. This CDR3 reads CASSLGGGRGKNIQYF. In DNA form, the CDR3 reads TGTGCCAGCAGCTTAGGTGGGGGCCGGGGCAAAAACATTCAGTACTTC.

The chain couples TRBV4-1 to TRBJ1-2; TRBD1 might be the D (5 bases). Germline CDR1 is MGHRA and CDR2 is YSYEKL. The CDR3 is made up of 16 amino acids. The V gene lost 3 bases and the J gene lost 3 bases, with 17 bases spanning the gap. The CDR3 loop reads CASSHVGPGVYYGYTF. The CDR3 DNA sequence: TGCGCCAGCAGCCACGTGGGACCAGGAGTATACTATGGCTACACCTTC.

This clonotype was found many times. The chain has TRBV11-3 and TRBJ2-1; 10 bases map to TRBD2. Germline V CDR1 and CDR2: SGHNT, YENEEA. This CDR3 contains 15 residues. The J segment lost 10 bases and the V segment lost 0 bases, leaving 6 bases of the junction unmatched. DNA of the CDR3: TGTGCCAGCAGCTTAGACCCGGTGACTAGCGGGGAGCAGTTCTTC. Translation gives CASSLDPVTSGEQFF.

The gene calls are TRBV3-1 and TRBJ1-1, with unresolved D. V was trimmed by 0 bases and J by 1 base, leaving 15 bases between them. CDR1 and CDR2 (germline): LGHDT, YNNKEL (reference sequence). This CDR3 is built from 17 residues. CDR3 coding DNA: TGTGCCAGCAGCCAAGATGGAGGCATAGGGTGGAACACTGAAGCTTTCTTT. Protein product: CASSQDGGIGWNTEAFF.

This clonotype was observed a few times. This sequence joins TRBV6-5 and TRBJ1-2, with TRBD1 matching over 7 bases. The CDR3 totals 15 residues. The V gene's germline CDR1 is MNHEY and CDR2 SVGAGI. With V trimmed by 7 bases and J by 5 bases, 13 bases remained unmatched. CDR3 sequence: CASTDPGTAPYGYTF. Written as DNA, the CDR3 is TGTGCCAGCACCGACCCCGGGACAGCCCCTTATGGCTACACCTTC.

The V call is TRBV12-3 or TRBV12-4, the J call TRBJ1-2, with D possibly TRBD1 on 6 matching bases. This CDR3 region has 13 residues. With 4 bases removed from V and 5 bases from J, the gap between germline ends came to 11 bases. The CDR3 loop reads CASSSFGTYGYTF. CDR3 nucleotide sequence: TGTGCCAGCAGTTCCTTTGGGACATATGGCTACACCTTC.

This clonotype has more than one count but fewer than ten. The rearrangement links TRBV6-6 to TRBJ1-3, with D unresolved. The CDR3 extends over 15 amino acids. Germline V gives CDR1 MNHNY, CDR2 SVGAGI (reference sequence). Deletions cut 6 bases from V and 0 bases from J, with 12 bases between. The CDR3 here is CASRETDGSGNTIYF. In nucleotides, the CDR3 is TGTGCCAGCAGAGAGACGGATGGCTCTGGAAACACCATATATTTT.

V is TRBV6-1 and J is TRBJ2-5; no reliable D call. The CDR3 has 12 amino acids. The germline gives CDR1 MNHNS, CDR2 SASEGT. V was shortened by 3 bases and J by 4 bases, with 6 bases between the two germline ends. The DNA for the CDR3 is TGTGCCAGCAGTGAGTGGGGAGAGACCCAGTACTTC. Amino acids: CASSEWGETQYF.

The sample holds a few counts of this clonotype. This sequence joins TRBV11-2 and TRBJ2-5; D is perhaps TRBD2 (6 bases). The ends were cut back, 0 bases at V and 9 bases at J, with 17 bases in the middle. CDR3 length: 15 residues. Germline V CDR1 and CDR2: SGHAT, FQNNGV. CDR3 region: CASSLDLGGRAPQYF. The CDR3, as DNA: TGTGCCAGCAGCTTAGATCTGGGGGGTAGGGCACCCCAGTACTTC.

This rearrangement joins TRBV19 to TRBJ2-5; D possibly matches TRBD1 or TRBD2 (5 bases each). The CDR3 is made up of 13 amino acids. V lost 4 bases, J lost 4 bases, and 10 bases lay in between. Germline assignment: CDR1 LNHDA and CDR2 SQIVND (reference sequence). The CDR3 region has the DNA TGTGCCAGTAGTAGGGACCAGCGAGAGACCCAGTACTTC. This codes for CASSRDQRETQYF. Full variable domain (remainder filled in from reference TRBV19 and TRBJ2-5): DGGITQSPKYLFRKEGQNVTLSCEQNLNHDAMYWYRQDPGQGLRLIYYSQIVNDFQKGDIAEGYSVSREKKESFPLTVTSAQKNPTAFYLCASSRDQRETQYFGPGTRLLVL.

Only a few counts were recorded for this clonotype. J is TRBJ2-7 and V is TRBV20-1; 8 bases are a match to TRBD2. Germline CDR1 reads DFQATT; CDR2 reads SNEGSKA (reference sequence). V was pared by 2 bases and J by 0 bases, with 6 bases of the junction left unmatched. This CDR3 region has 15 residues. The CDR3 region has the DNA TGCAGTGCTAGATCGGCGGGGGGTAACTCCTACGAGCAGTACTTC. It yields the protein CSARSAGGNSYEQYF.

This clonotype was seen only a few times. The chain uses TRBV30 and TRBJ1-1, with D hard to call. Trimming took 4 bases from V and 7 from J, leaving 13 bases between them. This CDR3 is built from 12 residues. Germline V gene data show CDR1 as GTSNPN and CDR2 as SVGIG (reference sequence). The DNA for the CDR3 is TGTGCCTGGACCCACTCGACGGGTGAAGCTTTCTTT. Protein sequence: CAWTHSTGEAFF.

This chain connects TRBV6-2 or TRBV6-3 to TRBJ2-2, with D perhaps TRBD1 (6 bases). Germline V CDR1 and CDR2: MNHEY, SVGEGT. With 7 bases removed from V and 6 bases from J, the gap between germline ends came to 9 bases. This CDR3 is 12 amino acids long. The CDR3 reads CASTQGPGELFF. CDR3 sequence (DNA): TGTGCCAGCACCCAGGGGCCCGGGGAGCTGTTTTTT.

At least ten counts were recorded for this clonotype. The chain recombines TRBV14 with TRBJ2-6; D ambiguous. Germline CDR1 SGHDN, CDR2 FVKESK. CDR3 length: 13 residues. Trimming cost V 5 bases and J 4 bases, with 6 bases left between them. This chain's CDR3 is CASSNTGANVLTF. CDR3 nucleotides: TGTGCCAGCAGCAATACCGGGGCCAACGTCCTGACTTTC.

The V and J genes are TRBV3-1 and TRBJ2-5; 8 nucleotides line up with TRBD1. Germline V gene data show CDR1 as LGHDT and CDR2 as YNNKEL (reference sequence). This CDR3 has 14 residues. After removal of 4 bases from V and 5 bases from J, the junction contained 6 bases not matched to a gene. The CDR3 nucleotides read TGTGCCAGCAGCCTGACAGGGGTGGAGGAGACCCAGTACTTC. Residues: CASSLTGVEETQYF.

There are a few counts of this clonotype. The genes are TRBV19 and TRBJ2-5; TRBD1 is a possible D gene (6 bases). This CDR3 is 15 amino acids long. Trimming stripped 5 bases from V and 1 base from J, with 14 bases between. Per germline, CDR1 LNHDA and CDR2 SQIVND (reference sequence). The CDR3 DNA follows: TGTGCCAGTAGTTCACAACCACAGGGCCAAGAGACCCAGTACTTC. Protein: CASSSQPQGQETQYF.

As DNA, the CDR3 is TGTGCCAGCAGCTTATTGGCCGGCAGGGGGCAGGAGACCCAGTACTTC. As protein: CASSLLAGRGQETQYF. The rearrangement links TRBV7-9 to TRBJ2-5; 8 nucleotides line up with TRBD1. Germline V gene sequence: CDR1 SEHNR, CDR2 FQNEAQ (reference sequence). CDR3 length equals 16 residues. The V gene end was trimmed by 2 bases and the J gene end by 5 bases; junction bases not matched to a gene: 10.

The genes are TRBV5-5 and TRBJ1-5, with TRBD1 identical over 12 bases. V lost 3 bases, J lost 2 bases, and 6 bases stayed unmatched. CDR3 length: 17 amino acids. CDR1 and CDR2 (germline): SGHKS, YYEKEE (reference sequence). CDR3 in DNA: TGTGCCAGCAGCTCGGGACAGGGGGCTTGGGGCAATCAGCCCCAGCATTTT. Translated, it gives CASSSGQGAWGNQPQHF.

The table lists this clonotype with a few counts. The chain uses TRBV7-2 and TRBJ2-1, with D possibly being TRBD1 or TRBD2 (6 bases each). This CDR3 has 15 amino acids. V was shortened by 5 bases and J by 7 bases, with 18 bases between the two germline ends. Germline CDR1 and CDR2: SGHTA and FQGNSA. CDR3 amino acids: CASSPPGAGDNEQFF. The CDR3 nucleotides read TGTGCCAGCAGCCCCCCGGGGGCAGGGGATAATGAGCAGTTCTTC.

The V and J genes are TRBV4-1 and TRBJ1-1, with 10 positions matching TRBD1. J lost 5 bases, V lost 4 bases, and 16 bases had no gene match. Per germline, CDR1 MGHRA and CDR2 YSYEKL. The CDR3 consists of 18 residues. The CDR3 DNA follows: TGCGCCAGCAGCCGTTCAAGAGACAGGGGGCGAAGGGGTACTGAAGCTTTCTTT. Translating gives CASSRSRDRGRRGTEAFF.

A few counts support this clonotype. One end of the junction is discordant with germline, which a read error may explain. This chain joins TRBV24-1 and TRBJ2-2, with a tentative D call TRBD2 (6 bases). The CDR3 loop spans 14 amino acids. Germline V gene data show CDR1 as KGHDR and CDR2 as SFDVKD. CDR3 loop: CATSAQGGTGELFF. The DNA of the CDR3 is TGTGCCACTAGTGCTCAGGGAGGCACCGGGGAGCTGTTTTTT.

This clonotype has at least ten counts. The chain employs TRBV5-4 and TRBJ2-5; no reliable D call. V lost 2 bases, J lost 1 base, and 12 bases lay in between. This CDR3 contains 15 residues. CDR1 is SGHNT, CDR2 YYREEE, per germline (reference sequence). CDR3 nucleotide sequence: TGTGCCAGCAGCTTCACAAGCCGCCCCCAAGAGACCCAGTACTTC. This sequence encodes CASSFTSRPQETQYF. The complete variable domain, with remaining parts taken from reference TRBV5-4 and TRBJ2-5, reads ETGVTQSPTHLIKTRGQQVTLRCSSQSGHNTVSWYQQALGQGPQFIFQYYREEENGRGNFPPRFSGLQFPNYSSELNVNALELDDSALYLCASSFTSRPQETQYFGPGTRLLVL.

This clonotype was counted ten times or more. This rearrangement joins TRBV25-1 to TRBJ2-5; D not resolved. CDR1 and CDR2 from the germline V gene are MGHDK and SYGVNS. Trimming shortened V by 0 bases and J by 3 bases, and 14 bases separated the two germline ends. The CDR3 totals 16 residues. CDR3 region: CASSEYGRRNEETQYF. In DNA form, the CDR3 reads TGTGCCAGCAGTGAATATGGTAGGCGGAATGAAGAGACCCAGTACTTC. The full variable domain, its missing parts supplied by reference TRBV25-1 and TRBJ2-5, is EADIYQTPRYLVIGTGKKITLECSQTMGHDKMYWYQQDPGMELHLIHYSYGVNSTEKGDLSSESTVSRIRTEHFPLTLESARPSHTSQYLCASSEYGRRNEETQYFGPGTRLLVL.

The CDR3 here is CASSDIQGATEQYF. CDR3 DNA sequence: TGCGCCAGCAGTGATATTCAGGGGGCTACCGAGCAGTACTTC. J is TRBJ2-7 and V is TRBV5-1; 8 bases map to TRBD1. With 5 bases clipped from V and 6 bases from J, the junction kept 10 bases outside the gene matches. CDR1 and CDR2 from the germline V gene are SGHRS and YFSETQ. The CDR3 consists of 14 residues.